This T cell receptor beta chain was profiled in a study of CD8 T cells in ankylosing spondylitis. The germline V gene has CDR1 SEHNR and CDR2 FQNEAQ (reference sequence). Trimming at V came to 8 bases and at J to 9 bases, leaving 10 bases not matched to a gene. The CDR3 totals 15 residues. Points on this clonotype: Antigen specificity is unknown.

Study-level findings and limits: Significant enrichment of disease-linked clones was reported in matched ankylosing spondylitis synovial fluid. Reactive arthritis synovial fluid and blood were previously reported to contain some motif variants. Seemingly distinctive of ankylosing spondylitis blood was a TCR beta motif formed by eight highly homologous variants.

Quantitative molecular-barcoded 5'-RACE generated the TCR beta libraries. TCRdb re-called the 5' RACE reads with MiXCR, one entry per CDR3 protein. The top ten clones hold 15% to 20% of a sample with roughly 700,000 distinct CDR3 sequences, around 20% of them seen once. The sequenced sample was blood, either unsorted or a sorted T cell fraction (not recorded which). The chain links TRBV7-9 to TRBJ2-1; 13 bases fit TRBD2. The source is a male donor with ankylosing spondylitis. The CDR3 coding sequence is TGTGCCAGCGGGGGACTAGCGGGGTCAGCTGGTGAGCAGTTCTTC. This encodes CASGGLAGSAGEQFF. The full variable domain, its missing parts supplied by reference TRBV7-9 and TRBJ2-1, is DTGVSQNPRHKITKRGQNVTFRCDPISEHNRLYWYRQTLGQGPEFLTYFQNEAQLEKSRLLSDRFSAERPKGSFSTLEIQRTEQGDSAMYLCASGGLAGSAGEQFFGPGTRLTVL.